Listed below are T cell receptor beta chains from one sample, sequenced in a study of beta chain features in type 1 diabetes. Method: immunoSEQ multiplex PCR; TCRdb's copy keeps in-frame clones and lacks some. The sample lists 110,000 or so clones, 30% to 40% seen once, with approximately 0.065% in the top ten. Sample: stem cell memory CD4+ T cells from blood. These receptors came from a woman under 30 in good health. The conserved cysteine and the conserved F or W are not part of the CDR3 here. A D gene is named only where the DNA matches it firmly. Clone size appears in some rows only: once, few, many, or a class for an expanded clone.

V gene: TRBV5-1
D gene: TRBD1
clone size: .
CDR3 protein: ASSWTRTGQAF

V gene: TRBV7-2
D gene: .
clone size: .
CDR3 protein: ASSSGRVRETQY

V gene: TRBV28
D gene: TRBD2
clone size: .
CDR3 protein: GSGTGGGYNEQF

V gene: TRBV2
D gene: TRBD1
clone size: few
CDR3 protein: ASSQGARQPQH

V gene: TRBV6-6
D gene: .
clone size: few
CDR3 protein: ASSYSRGIYQPQH

V gene: TRBV4-1
D gene: .
clone size: .
CDR3 protein: ASSQDREPGNEQF

V gene: TRBV6-6
D gene: TRBD2
clone size: .
CDR3 protein: AISGTSGSYEQY

V gene: TRBV6-5
D gene: TRBD1
clone size: .
CDR3 protein: ATREVTGEGYT

V gene: TRBV15
D gene: .
clone size: .
CDR3 protein: ATSILSRYQETQY

V gene: TRBV27
D gene: .
clone size: few
CDR3 protein: ASSARFGGRSYNEQF

V gene: TRBV7-8
D gene: .
clone size: few
CDR3 protein: ASSLYIRGNYGYT

V gene: TRBV7-2
D gene: .
clone size: few
CDR3 protein: ASSLDLATSNQPQH

V gene: TRBV10-3
D gene: TRBD1
clone size: few
CDR3 protein: AISGSGQGTQPQH

V gene: TRBV5-1
D gene: .
clone size: .
CDR3 protein: ASSLGGPVGYEQY

V gene: TRBV28
D gene: .
clone size: .
CDR3 protein: ASTPYFQETQY

V gene: TRBV7-3
D gene: TRBD1
clone size: few
CDR3 protein: ASSQDRGRTGELF

V gene: TRBV27
D gene: TRBD1
clone size: .
CDR3 protein: ASSPRQGAMAEAF

V gene: TRBV4-1
D gene: TRBD2
clone size: .
CDR3 protein: ASSPGLAGGLGEQF

V gene: TRBV5-4
D gene: TRBD2
clone size: once
CDR3 protein: ASSSVAGVGETQY

V gene: TRBV4-2
D gene: .
clone size: .
CDR3 protein: ASSTTRVDYGYT

V gene: TRBV10-2
D gene: .
clone size: .
CDR3 protein: ASLTGANYGYT

V gene: TRBV5-1
D gene: TRBD1
clone size: .
CDR3 protein: ASSAGTGIHEQY

V gene: TRBV18
D gene: .
clone size: .
CDR3 protein: ASSASTGREKLF

V gene: TRBV5-4
D gene: .
clone size: .
CDR3 protein: ASSLEGGVYNEQF

V gene: TRBV18
D gene: TRBD2
clone size: once
CDR3 protein: ASSTRLTSATVHTYSYNEQF

V gene: TRBV5-1
D gene: TRBD1
clone size: few
CDR3 protein: ASSWGDRHYEQY

V gene: TRBV30
D gene: TRBD2
clone size: .
CDR3 protein: AWSGTSGGNEQF

V gene: TRBV30
D gene: TRBD2
clone size: .
CDR3 protein: AWSWSGRAFETQY

V gene: TRBV18
D gene: .
clone size: few
CDR3 protein: ASSLLSGEAF

V gene: TRBV28
D gene: TRBD1
clone size: .
CDR3 protein: ASSFAGQANPEEAF

V gene: TRBV7-9
D gene: .
clone size: .
CDR3 protein: ASSLQLGAGNTEAF

V gene: TRBV7-6
D gene: TRBD1
clone size: few
CDR3 protein: ASSPGTGLHTEAF

V gene: TRBV5-1
D gene: TRBD1
clone size: .
CDR3 protein: ASSTGTGVQETQY

V gene: TRBV9
D gene: TRBD2
clone size: .
CDR3 protein: ASSVGGRARGELF

V gene: TRBV18
D gene: TRBD1
clone size: .
CDR3 protein: ASSPATGVNEQF

V gene: TRBV27
D gene: .
clone size: few
CDR3 protein: ASSSPQAGGYT

V gene: TRBV11-2
D gene: TRBD2
clone size: .
CDR3 protein: ASSQLAGRTDTQY

V gene: TRBV7-2
D gene: .
clone size: few
CDR3 protein: ASSLRERGGYT

V gene: TRBV9
D gene: .
clone size: .
CDR3 protein: ASSDLSSGNTIY

V gene: TRBV4-1
D gene: .
clone size: few
CDR3 protein: ASSQDVAGDSNQPQH

V gene: TRBV9
D gene: .
clone size: .
CDR3 protein: ASSVAGGKQY

V gene: TRBV27
D gene: .
clone size: .
CDR3 protein: ASSTTGWREKLF

V gene: TRBV7-2
D gene: .
clone size: few
CDR3 protein: ASSSRAQETQY

V gene: TRBV10-3
D gene: TRBD2
clone size: .
CDR3 protein: ASSLAGGPYEQY

V gene: TRBV5-1
D gene: .
clone size: .
CDR3 protein: ASSLDGLYQPQR